The rows below give T cell receptor beta chains drawn from one sample of a study of graft-versus-host responses after intestinal transplantation. Some clones are missing from TCRdb's copy, which holds only in-frame ones; the method was immunoSEQ multiplex PCR. The sample lists about 100,000 clones, more than 85% seen once, with around 0.95% in the top ten. For these TCRs, the target antigens are not known. Sequencing was performed on unstimulated CD4+ T cells sorted from spleen or lymph node cells, taken before transplant. The receptors come from a human donor who was the organ donor for an intestinal transplant. Each CDR3 is given with its conserved first and last residue. A D gene is named only where the DNA matches it firmly. Not every row has a clone size; where given, it reads once, few, many or a size class.

cdr3_aa: CASSKGLLSTDTQYF
cdr3_nt: TGCGCCAGCAGCAAGGGACTCCTCAGCACAGATACGCAGTATTTT
d_call: .
j_call: TRBJ2-3
clone_size: .
v_call: TRBV10-1

cdr3_aa: CASSLPGKTQYF
cdr3_nt: TGTGCCAGCAGCTTACCCGGAAAGACCCAGTACTTC
d_call: .
j_call: TRBJ2-5
clone_size: .
v_call: TRBV28

cdr3_aa: CASSVGMNTEAFF
cdr3_nt: TGTGCCAGCAGCGTAGGAATGAACACTGAAGCTTTCTTT
d_call: .
j_call: TRBJ1-1
clone_size: .
v_call: TRBV9

cdr3_aa: CASSLVAGSGGYTF
cdr3_nt: TGTGCCAGCAGTTTAGTGGCCGGGAGTGGGGGCTACACCTTC
d_call: .
j_call: TRBJ1-2
clone_size: once
v_call: TRBV28

cdr3_aa: CASSLSRGGGAREQYF
cdr3_nt: TGTGCCAGCAGTTTAAGTCGGGGCGGGGGGGCTCGAGAGCAGTACTTC
d_call: TRBD2
j_call: TRBJ2-7
clone_size: .
v_call: TRBV28

cdr3_aa: CASSLAPGTSVDEQYF
cdr3_nt: TGTGCCAGCAGCCTAGCCCCCGGGACTAGCGTGGACGAGCAGTACTTC
d_call: TRBD2
j_call: TRBJ2-7
clone_size: .
v_call: TRBV7-3

cdr3_aa: CASSPRDRVPDTQYF
cdr3_nt: TGTGCCAGCAGCCCTAGGGACAGGGTGCCGGATACGCAGTATTTT
d_call: TRBD1
j_call: TRBJ2-3
clone_size: .
v_call: TRBV5-4

cdr3_aa: CASSPNVGTVTGLFLF
cdr3_nt: TGTGCCAGCAGCCCAAATGTTGGAACCGTGACAGGTTTATTCCTCTTT
d_call: .
j_call: TRBJ1-1
clone_size: .
v_call: TRBV7-9

cdr3_aa: CASSLGSANRGYGYTF
cdr3_nt: TGTGCCAGCAGCCTCGGGTCAGCCAACCGGGGCTATGGCTACACCTTC
d_call: .
j_call: TRBJ1-2
clone_size: .
v_call: TRBV28

cdr3_aa: CASSFGSGPVRNSPLHF
cdr3_nt: TGTGCCAGCAGCTTTGGATCGGGGCCCGTCCGCAATTCACCCCTCCACTTT
d_call: .
j_call: TRBJ1-6
clone_size: .
v_call: TRBV7-9

cdr3_aa: CASSLDGASNQPQHF
cdr3_nt: TGCGCCAGCAGCTTGGATGGGGCTAGCAATCAGCCCCAGCATTTT
d_call: .
j_call: TRBJ1-5
clone_size: .
v_call: TRBV5-1

cdr3_aa: CASSPGPAANTIYF
cdr3_nt: TGCGCCAGCAGCCCGGGCCCCGCGGCGAACACCATATATTTT
d_call: .
j_call: TRBJ1-3
clone_size: .
v_call: TRBV5-1

cdr3_aa: CASSPDTRVDEQYF
cdr3_nt: TGTGCCAGCAGCCCTGACACCAGGGTCGACGAGCAGTACTTC
d_call: .
j_call: TRBJ2-7
clone_size: .
v_call: TRBV7-9

cdr3_aa: CASSPEGWGEQYF
cdr3_nt: TGCGCCAGCAGCCCTGAGGGGTGGGGCGAGCAGTACTTC
d_call: .
j_call: TRBJ2-7
clone_size: few
v_call: TRBV4-1

cdr3_aa: CASSSTGGSFF
cdr3_nt: TGCGCCAGCAGCTCGACGGGGGGGTCTTTCTTT
d_call: .
j_call: TRBJ1-1
clone_size: .
v_call: TRBV5-1

cdr3_aa: CASKRQGGYEKLFF
cdr3_nt: TGTGCCAGCAAGCGTCAGGGGGGCTACGAAAAACTGTTTTTT
d_call: TRBD1
j_call: TRBJ1-4
clone_size: .
v_call: TRBV2

cdr3_aa: CASSLKLGESGGRKATQYF
cdr3_nt: TGTGCCAGCAGCCTCAAACTCGGGGAGAGCGGGGGGCGGAAAGCGACCCAGTACTTC
d_call: TRBD2
j_call: TRBJ2-5
clone_size: .
v_call: TRBV4-2

cdr3_aa: CASSFTPQTEAFF
cdr3_nt: TGCGCCAGCAGCTTCACCCCCCAGACTGAAGCTTTCTTT
d_call: .
j_call: TRBJ1-1
clone_size: .
v_call: TRBV5-1

cdr3_aa: CASSPPGGTDTQYF
cdr3_nt: TGTGCCAGCAGCCCCCCAGGGGGGACAGATACGCAGTATTTT
d_call: .
j_call: TRBJ2-3
clone_size: once
v_call: TRBV9

cdr3_aa: CASSPSRDRYSGANVLTF
cdr3_nt: TGTGCCAGCAGCCCTTCCCGGGACAGGTACTCTGGGGCCAACGTCCTGACTTTC
d_call: TRBD1
j_call: TRBJ2-6
clone_size: .
v_call: TRBV7-8

cdr3_aa: CASSSGQLEAFF
cdr3_nt: TGTGCCAGCAGCTCCGGACAGCTTGAAGCTTTCTTT
d_call: .
j_call: TRBJ1-1
clone_size: .
v_call: TRBV7-9

cdr3_aa: CASSLVAGMGYEQYF
cdr3_nt: TGTGCCAGCAGCTTAGTCGCGGGGATGGGCTACGAGCAGTACTTC
d_call: .
j_call: TRBJ2-7
clone_size: .
v_call: TRBV7-8

cdr3_aa: CASTEGQGFISYNEQFF
cdr3_nt: TGTGCCAGCACTGAAGGACAGGGGTTCATCTCCTACAATGAGCAGTTCTTC
d_call: TRBD1
j_call: TRBJ2-1
clone_size: .
v_call: TRBV2

cdr3_aa: CASSESHFVPNEKLFF
cdr3_nt: TGTGCCAGCAGTGAATCACACTTTGTCCCTAATGAAAAACTGTTTTTT
d_call: .
j_call: TRBJ1-4
clone_size: once
v_call: TRBV6-1

cdr3_aa: CASSLARGGPEAFF
cdr3_nt: TGTGCCAGCAGCTTAGCGAGAGGGGGACCTGAAGCTTTCTTT
d_call: .
j_call: TRBJ1-1
clone_size: .
v_call: TRBV7-8

cdr3_aa: CASSKCRTDPYEQYF
cdr3_nt: TGTGCCAGCAGCAAATGTCGGACGGACCCCTACGAGCAGTACTTC
d_call: .
j_call: TRBJ2-7
clone_size: few
v_call: TRBV21-1

cdr3_aa: CAWSAPAYEQYF
cdr3_nt: TGTGCCTGGAGTGCGCCTGCCTACGAGCAGTACTTC
d_call: .
j_call: TRBJ2-7
clone_size: .
v_call: TRBV30

cdr3_aa: CASKTDLTDTQYF
cdr3_nt: TGTGCCAGCAAAACGGACCTCACAGATACGCAGTATTTT
d_call: .
j_call: TRBJ2-3
clone_size: .
v_call: TRBV6-1

cdr3_aa: CASSKAPADRLGNTEAFF
cdr3_nt: TGTGCCAGCAGCAAAGCGCCGGCAGACAGACTGGGAAACACTGAAGCTTTCTTT
d_call: .
j_call: TRBJ1-1
clone_size: .
v_call: TRBV21-1

cdr3_aa: CASSPQPGGTEAFF
cdr3_nt: TGTGCCAGCAGCCCCCAGCCGGGGGGCACTGAAGCTTTCTTT
d_call: .
j_call: TRBJ1-1
clone_size: .
v_call: TRBV7-9

cdr3_aa: CASSLPTGRAEAFF
cdr3_nt: TGTGCCAGCAGTTTACCCACAGGTAGGGCTGAAGCTTTCTTT
d_call: .
j_call: TRBJ1-1
clone_size: .
v_call: TRBV6-6

cdr3_aa: CASSAGTETQYF
cdr3_nt: TGTGCCAGTTCTGCGGGGACCGAGACCCAGTACTTC
d_call: .
j_call: TRBJ2-5
clone_size: once
v_call: TRBV6-1

cdr3_aa: CASSIQGADEQFF
cdr3_nt: TGTGCCAGCAGCATACAGGGGGCCGATGAGCAGTTCTTC
d_call: TRBD1
j_call: TRBJ2-1
clone_size: .
v_call: TRBV7-9

cdr3_aa: CASSLERGVVNSPLHF
cdr3_nt: TGTGCCAGCAGCTTGGAACGCGGGGTCGTGAATTCACCCCTCCACTTT
d_call: .
j_call: TRBJ1-6
clone_size: .
v_call: TRBV5-8

cdr3_aa: CASSLEGGSTEAFF
cdr3_nt: TGCGCCAGCAGCTTGGAAGGGGGAAGCACTGAAGCTTTCTTT
d_call: .
j_call: TRBJ1-1
clone_size: .
v_call: TRBV5-1

cdr3_aa: CASISRQGSTPLHF
cdr3_nt: TGTGCCAGCATCTCCAGACAGGGGAGTACACCCCTCCACTTT
d_call: TRBD1
j_call: TRBJ1-6
clone_size: few
v_call: TRBV6-1

cdr3_aa: CASSTSQSPHEKLFF
cdr3_nt: TGTGCCAGTAGTACCTCTCAGTCCCCCCATGAAAAACTGTTTTTT
d_call: .
j_call: TRBJ1-4
clone_size: few
v_call: TRBV19

cdr3_aa: CSPPGPSSEQFF
cdr3_nt: TGCAGCCCGCCCGGGCCTTCGAGTGAGCAGTTCTTC
d_call: .
j_call: TRBJ2-1
clone_size: .
v_call: TRBV29-1

cdr3_aa: CASSWGPRYEQYF
cdr3_nt: TGTGCCAGCAGTTGGGGACCGCGCTACGAGCAGTACTTC
d_call: .
j_call: TRBJ2-7
clone_size: .
v_call: TRBV5-6

cdr3_aa: CASPGGVTNEKLFF
cdr3_nt: TGTGCCAGCCCCGGGGGGGTAACTAATGAAAAACTGTTTTTT
d_call: .
j_call: TRBJ1-4
clone_size: .
v_call: TRBV6-5

cdr3_aa: CASSLRDSQETQYF
cdr3_nt: TGTGCCAGCAGCTTGAGGGACAGCCAAGAGACCCAGTACTTC
d_call: TRBD1
j_call: TRBJ2-5
clone_size: .
v_call: TRBV5-6

cdr3_aa: CASSDLELNGYTF
cdr3_nt: TGTGCCAGCAGTGACCTTGAATTGAATGGCTACACCTTC
d_call: .
j_call: TRBJ1-2
clone_size: few
v_call: TRBV6-1

cdr3_aa: CASSQRLAGSYNEQFF
cdr3_nt: TGCGCCAGCAGCCAGCGACTAGCGGGGTCCTACAATGAGCAGTTCTTC
d_call: TRBD2
j_call: TRBJ2-1
clone_size: .
v_call: TRBV4-1

cdr3_aa: CASRGQANTGELFF
cdr3_nt: TGTGCCAGCAGGGGACAGGCGAACACCGGGGAGCTGTTTTTT
d_call: TRBD1
j_call: TRBJ2-2
clone_size: .
v_call: TRBV27